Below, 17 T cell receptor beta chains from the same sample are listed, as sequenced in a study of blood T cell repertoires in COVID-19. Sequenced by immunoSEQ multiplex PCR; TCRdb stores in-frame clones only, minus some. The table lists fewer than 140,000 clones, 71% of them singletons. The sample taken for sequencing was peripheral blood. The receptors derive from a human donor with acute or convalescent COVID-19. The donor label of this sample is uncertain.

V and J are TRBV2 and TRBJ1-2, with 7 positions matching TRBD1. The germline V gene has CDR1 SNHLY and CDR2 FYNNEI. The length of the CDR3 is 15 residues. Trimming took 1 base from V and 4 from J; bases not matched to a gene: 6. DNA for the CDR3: TGTGCCAGCAGTGAAGTGAGAGCAGGGGGCTATGGCTACACCTTC. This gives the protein CASSEVRAGGYGYTF.

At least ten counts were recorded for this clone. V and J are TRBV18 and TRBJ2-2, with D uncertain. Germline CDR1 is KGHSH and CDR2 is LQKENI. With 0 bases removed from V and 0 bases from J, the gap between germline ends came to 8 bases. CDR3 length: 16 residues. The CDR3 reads CASSPPRHANTGELFF. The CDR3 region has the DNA TGTGCCAGCTCACCACCGCGACACGCGAACACCGGGGAGCTGTTTTTT.

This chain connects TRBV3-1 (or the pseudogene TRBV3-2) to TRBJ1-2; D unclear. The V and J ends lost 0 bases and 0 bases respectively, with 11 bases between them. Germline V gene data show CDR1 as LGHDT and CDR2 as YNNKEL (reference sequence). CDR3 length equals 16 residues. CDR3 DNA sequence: TGTGCCAGCAGCCAAGATGAAGGGAGCCCTAACTATGGCTACACCTTC. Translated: CASSQDEGSPNYGYTF.

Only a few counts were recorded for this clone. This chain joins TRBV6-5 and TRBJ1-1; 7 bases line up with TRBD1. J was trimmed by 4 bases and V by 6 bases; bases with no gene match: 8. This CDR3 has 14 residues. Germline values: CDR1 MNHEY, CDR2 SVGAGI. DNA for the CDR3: TGTGCCAGCAGGAAAGGACAGGTAGGCACTGAAGCTTTCTTT. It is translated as CASRKGQVGTEAFF.

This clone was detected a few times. This chain's CDR3 is CASSRLAGGPGETQYF. DNA for the CDR3: TGCGCCAGCAGTCGACTAGCGGGGGGGCCGGGAGAGACCCAGTACTTC. The J gene is TRBJ2-5, the V gene TRBV10-2; 14 bases fit TRBD2. V lost 5 bases and J lost 4; bases outside the gene matches: 6. CDR1 WSHSY and CDR2 SAAADI come from the germline V gene. The CDR3 spans 16 residues.

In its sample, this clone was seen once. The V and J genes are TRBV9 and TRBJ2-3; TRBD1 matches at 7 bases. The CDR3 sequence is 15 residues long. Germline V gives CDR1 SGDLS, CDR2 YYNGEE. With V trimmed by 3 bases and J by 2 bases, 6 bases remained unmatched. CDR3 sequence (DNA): TGTGCCAGCAGCGGCCGGGACAGATTCACAGATACGCAGTATTTT. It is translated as CASSGRDRFTDTQYF.

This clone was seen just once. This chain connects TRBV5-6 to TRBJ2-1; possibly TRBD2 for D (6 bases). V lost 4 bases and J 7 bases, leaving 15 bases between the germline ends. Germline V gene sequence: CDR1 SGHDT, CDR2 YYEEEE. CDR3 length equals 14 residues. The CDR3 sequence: CASSPGRLGNEQFF. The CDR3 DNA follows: TGTGCCAGCAGCCCGGGGAGGTTGGGAAATGAGCAGTTCTTC.

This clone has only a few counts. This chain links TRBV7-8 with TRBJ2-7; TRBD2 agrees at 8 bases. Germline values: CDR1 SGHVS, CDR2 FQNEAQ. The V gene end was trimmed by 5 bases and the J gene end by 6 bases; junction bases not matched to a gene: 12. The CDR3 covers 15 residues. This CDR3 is CASSHPGTSVLEQYF. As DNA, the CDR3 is TGTGCCAGCAGCCATCCCGGGACTAGTGTTCTCGAGCAGTACTTC. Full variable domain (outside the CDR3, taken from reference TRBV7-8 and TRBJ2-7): GAGVSQSPRYKVAKRGQDVALRCDPISGHVSLFWYQQALGQGPEFLTYFQNEAQLDKSGLPSDRFFAERPEGSVSTLKIQRTQQEDSAVYLCASSHPGTSVLEQYFGPGTRLTVT.

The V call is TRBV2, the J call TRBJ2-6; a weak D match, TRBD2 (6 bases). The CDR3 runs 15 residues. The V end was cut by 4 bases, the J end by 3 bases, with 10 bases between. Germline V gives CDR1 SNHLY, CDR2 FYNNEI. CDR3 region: CASSVGGYGANVLTF. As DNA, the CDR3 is TGTGCCAGCAGTGTTGGGGGGTATGGGGCCAACGTCCTGACTTTC.

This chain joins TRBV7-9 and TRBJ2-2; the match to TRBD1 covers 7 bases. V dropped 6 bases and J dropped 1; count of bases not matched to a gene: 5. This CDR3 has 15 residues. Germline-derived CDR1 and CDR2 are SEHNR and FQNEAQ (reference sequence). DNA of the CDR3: TGTGCCAGCAGGTCACGGACAGGGAACACCGGGGAGCTGTTTTTT. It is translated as CASRSRTGNTGELFF.

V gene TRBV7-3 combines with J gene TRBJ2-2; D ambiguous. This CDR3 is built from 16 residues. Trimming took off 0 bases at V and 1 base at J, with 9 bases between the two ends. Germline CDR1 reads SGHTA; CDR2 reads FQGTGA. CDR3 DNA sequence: TGTGCCAGCAGCTTAACGGGCAACAGGAACACCGGGGAGCTGTTTTTT. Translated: CASSLTGNRNTGELFF.

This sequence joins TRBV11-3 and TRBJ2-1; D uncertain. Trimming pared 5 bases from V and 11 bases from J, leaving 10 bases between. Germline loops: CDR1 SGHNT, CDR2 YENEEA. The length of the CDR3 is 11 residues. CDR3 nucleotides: TGTGCCAGCAGCGTCGGGTCAAAGCAGTTCTTC. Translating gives CASSVGSKQFF.

For the CDR3, the DNA is TGTGCCAGCAGCTTAAAGACCGGGACCCTCCACTTT. It codes for CASSLKTGTLHF. V gene TRBV7-9 combines with J gene TRBJ1-6; D is uncertain. V shed 2 bases and J shed 14 bases, with 10 bases lying between them. The CDR3 runs to 12 residues. Germline CDR1 is SEHNR and CDR2 is FQNEAQ (reference sequence).

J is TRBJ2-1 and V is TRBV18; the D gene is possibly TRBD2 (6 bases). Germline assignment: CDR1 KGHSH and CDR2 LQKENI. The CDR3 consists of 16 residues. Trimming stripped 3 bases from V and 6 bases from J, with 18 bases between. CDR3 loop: CASSPQTARGINEQFF. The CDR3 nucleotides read TGTGCCAGCTCACCCCAGACGGCGCGGGGCATCAATGAGCAGTTCTTC.

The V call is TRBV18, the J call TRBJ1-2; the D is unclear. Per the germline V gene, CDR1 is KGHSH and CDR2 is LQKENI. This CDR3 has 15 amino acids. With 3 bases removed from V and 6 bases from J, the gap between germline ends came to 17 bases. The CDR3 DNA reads TGTGCCAGCTCACCGTCAGTGTGGACTGGGGATGGCTACACCTTC. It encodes CASSPSVWTGDGYTF.

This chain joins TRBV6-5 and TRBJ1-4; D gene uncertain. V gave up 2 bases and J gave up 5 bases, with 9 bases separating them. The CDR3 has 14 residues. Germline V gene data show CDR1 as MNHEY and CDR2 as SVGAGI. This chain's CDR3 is CASSYEDLNEKLFF. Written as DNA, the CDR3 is TGTGCCAGCAGTTACGAGGATTTGAATGAAAAACTGTTTTTT.

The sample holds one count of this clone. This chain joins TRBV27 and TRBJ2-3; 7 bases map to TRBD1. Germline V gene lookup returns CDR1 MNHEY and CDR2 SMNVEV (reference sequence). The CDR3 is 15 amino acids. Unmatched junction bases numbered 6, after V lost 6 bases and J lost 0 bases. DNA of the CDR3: TGTGCCAGCAGCCGCGACAGGGTTAGCACAGATACGCAGTATTTT. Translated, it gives CASSRDRVSTDTQYF.